This T cell receptor beta chain derives from a study of cytomegalovirus exposure and HLA in healthy donors. On the study more broadly: There were 70 million to 95 million unique TCRs (from HLA-typed donors) in an early data release.

Primers for the PCR totalled 60 Vbeta and 13 Jbeta. Under the authors' procedure: As a later analysis found, there were 70 million to 100 million unique TCR beta chains, of which 8.5 million to 14 million were shared. Using immunoSEQ multiplex PCR, the repertoire was profiled, and TCRdb retains in-frame clones only, with some absent. The V and J calls and the clone size are those of that table, but D and trimming were determined from the DNA. The sample includes approximately 150,000 clones, 76% of them seen just once. Trimming took off 0 bases at V and 2 bases at J, with 7 bases between the two ends. In germline, CDR1 is SGHRS, CDR2 YFSETQ. The CDR3 length is 14 residues. To note about this clone: Antigen specificity is unknown.

General study results and limits: Several of the most significant clusters appeared linked to common viral pathogens, based on a later analysis.

This clonotype was sampled from a middle-aged woman in good health and CMV-seronegative. This chain links TRBV5-1 with TRBJ2-3, with D unresolved. The sequencing input was PBMCs. CDR3 protein: CASSLDRSTDTQYF. The CDR3 DNA reads as TGCGCCAGCAGCTTGGACAGATCCACAGATACGCAGTATTTT.